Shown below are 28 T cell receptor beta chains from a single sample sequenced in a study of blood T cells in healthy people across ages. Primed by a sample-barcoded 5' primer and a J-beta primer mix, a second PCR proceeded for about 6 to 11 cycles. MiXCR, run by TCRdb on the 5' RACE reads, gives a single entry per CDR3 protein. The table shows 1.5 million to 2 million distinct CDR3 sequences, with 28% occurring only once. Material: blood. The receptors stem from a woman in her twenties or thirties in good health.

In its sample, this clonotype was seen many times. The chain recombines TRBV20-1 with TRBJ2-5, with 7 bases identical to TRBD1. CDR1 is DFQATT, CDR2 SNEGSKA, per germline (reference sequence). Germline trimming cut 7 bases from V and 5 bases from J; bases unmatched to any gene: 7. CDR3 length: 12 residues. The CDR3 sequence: CSVTTGRETQYF. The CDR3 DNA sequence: TGCAGTGTCACGACAGGGCGGGAGACCCAGTACTTC.

This CDR3 is CASSPAARTNTEAFF. The DNA for the CDR3 is TGTGCCAGCAGCCCCGCAGCGAGAACGAACACTGAAGCTTTCTTT. The rearrangement uses TRBV7-9 and TRBJ1-1; D is unresolved. The CDR3 length is 15 residues. V lost 5 bases, J lost 1 base, and 14 bases lay in between. Germline loops: CDR1 SEHNR, CDR2 FQNEAQ (reference sequence).

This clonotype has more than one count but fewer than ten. The CDR3 region has the DNA TGTGCCAGCAGCTTCGAGCAGGGGTACGAGCAGTACTTC. It codes for CASSFEQGYEQYF. This sequence joins TRBV11-3 and TRBJ2-7; possible D gene TRBD1, 6 bases. The germline V and J ends were trimmed by 3 bases and 4 bases, with 10 bases remaining between them. The germline CDR1 and CDR2 sequences are SGHNT and YENEEA. The CDR3 totals 13 residues.

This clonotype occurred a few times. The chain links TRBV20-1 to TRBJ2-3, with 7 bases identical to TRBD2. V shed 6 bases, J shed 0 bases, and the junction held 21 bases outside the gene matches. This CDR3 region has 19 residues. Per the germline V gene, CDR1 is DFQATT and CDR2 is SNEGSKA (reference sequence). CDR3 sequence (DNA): TGCAGTGCCCGTCTCCGACAGCTGGGACTAAGTCCTAGCACAGATACGCAGTATTTT. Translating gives CSARLRQLGLSPSTDTQYF.

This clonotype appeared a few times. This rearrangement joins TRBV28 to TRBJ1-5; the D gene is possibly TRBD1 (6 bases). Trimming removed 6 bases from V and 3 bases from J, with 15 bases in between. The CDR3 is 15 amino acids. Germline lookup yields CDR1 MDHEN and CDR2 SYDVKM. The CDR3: CASSTIQGSNQPQHF. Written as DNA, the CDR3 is TGTGCCAGCAGCACCATACAGGGATCCAATCAGCCCCAGCATTTT.

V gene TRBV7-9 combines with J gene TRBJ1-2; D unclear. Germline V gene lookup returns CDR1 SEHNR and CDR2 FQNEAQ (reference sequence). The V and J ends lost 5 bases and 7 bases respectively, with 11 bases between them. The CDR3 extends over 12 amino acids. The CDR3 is CASSPSEVGYTF. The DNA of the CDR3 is TGTGCCAGCAGCCCCTCCGAGGTTGGCTACACCTTC.

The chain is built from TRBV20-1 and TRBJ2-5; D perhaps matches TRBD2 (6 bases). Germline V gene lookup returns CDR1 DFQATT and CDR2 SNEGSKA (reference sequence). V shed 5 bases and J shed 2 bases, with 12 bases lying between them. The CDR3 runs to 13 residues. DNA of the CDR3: TGCAGTGCTGGACTACTTATGCAAGAGACCCAGTACTTC. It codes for CSAGLLMQETQYF.

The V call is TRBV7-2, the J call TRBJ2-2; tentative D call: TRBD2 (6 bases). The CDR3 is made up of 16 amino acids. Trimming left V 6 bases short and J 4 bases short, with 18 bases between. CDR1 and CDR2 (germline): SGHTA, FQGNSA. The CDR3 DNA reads TGTGCCAGCAGTGCATGGGTCGGGAGAGGCACCGGGGAGCTGTTTTTT. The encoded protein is CASSAWVGRGTGELFF.

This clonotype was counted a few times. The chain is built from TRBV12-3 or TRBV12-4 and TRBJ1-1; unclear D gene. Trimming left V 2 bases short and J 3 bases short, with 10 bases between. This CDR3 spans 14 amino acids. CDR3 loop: CASSLNRVDTEAFF. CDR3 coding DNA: TGTGCCAGCAGTTTAAACCGGGTGGACACTGAAGCTTTCTTT.

This CDR3 is CASSERTQGSTDTQYF. The CDR3 DNA is TGTGCCAGCAGCGAGCGGACACAGGGGTCAACAGATACGCAGTATTTT. V and J are TRBV7-3 and TRBJ2-3, with 7 bases aligning to TRBD1. Trimming removed 5 bases from V and 3 bases from J; junction bases left unmatched: 11. From germline, CDR1 is SGHTA and CDR2 FQGTGA. The CDR3 loop spans 16 amino acids. Full variable domain (remainder filled in from reference TRBV7-3 and TRBJ2-3): GAGVSQTPSNKVTEKGKYVELRCDPISGHTALYWYRQSLGQGPEFLIYFQGTGAADDSGLPNDRFFAVRPEGSVSTLKIQRTERGDSAVYLCASSERTQGSTDTQYFGPGTRLTVL.

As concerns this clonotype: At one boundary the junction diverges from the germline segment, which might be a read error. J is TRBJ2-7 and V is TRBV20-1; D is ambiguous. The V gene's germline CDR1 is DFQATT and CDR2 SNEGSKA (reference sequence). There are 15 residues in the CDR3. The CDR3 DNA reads TGCAGTGCTGGAGATCCTACGCAACCCTCCTACGAGCAGTACTTC. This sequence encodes CSAGDPTQPSYEQYF.

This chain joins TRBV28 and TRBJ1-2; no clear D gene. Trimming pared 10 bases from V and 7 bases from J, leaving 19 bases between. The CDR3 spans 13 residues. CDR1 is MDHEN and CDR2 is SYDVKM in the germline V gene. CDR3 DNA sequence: TGTGCCATCGGGAGGGCCTCCTTGCTTGGCTACACCTTC. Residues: CAIGRASLLGYTF.

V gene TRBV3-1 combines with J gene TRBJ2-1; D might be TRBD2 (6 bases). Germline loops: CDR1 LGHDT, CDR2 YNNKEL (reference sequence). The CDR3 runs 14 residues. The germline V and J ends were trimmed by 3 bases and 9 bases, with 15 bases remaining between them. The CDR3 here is CASSQTSMGGEQFF. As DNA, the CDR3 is TGTGCCAGCAGCCAGACTTCCATGGGGGGTGAGCAGTTCTTC.

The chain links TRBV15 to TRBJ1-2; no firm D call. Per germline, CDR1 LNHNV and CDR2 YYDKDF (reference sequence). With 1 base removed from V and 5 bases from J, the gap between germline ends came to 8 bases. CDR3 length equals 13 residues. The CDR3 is CATSRAPEYGYTF. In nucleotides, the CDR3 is TGTGCCACCAGCAGAGCACCAGAATATGGCTACACCTTC.

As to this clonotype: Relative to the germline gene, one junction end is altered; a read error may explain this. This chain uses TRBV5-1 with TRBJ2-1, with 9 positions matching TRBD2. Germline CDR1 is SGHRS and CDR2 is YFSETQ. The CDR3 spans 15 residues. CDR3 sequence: CASSDSGGAYNERFF. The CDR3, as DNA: TGCGCCAGCAGCGATAGCGGGGGTGCCTACAATGAGCGGTTCTTC.

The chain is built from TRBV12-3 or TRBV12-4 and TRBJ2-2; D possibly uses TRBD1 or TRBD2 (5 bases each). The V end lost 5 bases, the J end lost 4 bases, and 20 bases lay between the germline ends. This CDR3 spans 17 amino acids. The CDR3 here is CASSPGTLATPTGELFF. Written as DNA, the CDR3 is TGTGCCAGCAGTCCTGGGACGTTGGCTACCCCCACCGGGGAGCTGTTTTTT.

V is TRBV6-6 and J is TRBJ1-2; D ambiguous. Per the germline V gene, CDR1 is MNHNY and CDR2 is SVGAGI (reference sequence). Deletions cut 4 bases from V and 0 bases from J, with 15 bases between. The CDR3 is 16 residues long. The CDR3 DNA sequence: TGTGCCAGCAGTTCCGGCTCTACAGCCTCTAACTATGGCTACACCTTC. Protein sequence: CASSSGSTASNYGYTF.

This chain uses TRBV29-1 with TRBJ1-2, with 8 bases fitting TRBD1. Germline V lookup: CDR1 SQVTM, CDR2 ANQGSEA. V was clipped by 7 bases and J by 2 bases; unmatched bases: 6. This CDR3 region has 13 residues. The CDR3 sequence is CSGTGGVNYGYTF. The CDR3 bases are TGCAGCGGAACAGGGGGGGTAAACTATGGCTACACCTTC.

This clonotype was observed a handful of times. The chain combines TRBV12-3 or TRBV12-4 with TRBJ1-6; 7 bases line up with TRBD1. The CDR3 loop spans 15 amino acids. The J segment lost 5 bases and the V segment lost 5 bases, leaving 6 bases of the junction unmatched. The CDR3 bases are TGTGCCAGCAGTCTTAGAAGGGGGCATAATTCACCCCTCCACTTT. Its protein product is CASSLRRGHNSPLHF.

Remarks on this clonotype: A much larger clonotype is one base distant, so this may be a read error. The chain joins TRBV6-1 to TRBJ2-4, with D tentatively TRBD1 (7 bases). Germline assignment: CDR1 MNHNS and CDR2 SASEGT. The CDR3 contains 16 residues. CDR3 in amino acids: CASSLKGGQSPYEQDF. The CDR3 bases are TGTGCCAGCAGCCTAAAGGGGGGACAGAGTCCCTACGAGCAGGACTTC.

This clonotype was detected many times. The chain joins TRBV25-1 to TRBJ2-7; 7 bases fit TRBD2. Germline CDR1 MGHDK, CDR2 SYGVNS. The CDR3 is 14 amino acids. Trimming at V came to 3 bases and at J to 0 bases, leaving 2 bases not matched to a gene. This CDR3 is CASSDGGSSYEQYF. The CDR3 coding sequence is TGTGCCAGCAGTGACGGGGGGAGCTCCTACGAGCAGTACTTC.

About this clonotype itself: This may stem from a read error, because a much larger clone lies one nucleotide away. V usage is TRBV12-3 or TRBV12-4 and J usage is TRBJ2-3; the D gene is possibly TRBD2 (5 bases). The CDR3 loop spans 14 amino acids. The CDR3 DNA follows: TGTGCCAGCTTTTTTAGTCCTAGCACAGATGCGCAGTATTTT. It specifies CASFFSPSTDAQYF.

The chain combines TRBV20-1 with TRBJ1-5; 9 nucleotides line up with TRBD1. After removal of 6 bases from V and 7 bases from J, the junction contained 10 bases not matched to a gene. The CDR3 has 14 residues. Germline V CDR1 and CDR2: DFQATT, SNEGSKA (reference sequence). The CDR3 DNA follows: TGCAGTGCCGCGCCCGGGACAGGGAGCCAGCCCCAGCATTTT. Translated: CSAAPGTGSQPQHF.

The CDR3 DNA sequence: TGTGCCAGTAGTGACTATAGCACCGGGGAGCTGTTTTTT. Translation gives CASSDYSTGELFF. V gene TRBV19 combines with J gene TRBJ2-2; the D gene is possibly TRBD2 (5 bases). Germline V gives CDR1 LNHDA, CDR2 SQIVND (reference sequence). The CDR3 contains 13 residues. Trimming cost V 5 bases and J 4 bases, with 8 bases left between them.

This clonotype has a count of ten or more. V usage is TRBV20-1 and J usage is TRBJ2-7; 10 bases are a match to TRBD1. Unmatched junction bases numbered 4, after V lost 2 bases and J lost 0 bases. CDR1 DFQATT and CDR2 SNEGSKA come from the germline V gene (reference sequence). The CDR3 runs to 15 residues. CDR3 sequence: CSARRDRGYSYEQYF. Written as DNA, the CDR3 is TGCAGTGCTAGAAGGGACAGGGGATACTCCTACGAGCAGTACTTC.

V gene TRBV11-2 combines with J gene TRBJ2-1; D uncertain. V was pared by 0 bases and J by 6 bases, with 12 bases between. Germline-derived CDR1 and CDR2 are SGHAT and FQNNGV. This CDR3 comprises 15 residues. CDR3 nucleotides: TGTGCCAGCAGCTTAGAGTGGGCTATGGGCAATGAGCAGTTCTTC. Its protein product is CASSLEWAMGNEQFF.

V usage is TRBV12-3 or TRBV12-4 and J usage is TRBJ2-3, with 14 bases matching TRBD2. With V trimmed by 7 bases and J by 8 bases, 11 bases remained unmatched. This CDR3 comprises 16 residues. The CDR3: CASIKGLAGGPTTQYF. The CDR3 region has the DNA TGTGCCAGCATCAAAGGACTAGCGGGGGGTCCAACTACGCAGTATTTT.

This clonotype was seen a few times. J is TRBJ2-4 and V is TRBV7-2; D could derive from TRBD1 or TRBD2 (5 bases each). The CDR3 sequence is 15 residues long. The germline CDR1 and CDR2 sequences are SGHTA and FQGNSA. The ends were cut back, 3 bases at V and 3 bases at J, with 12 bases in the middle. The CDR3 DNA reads TGTGCCAGCAGCTTTCGAGGGGAGAGCAAAAACATTCAGTACTTC. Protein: CASSFRGESKNIQYF.